The present T cell receptor beta chain was sequenced within a study of spatial heterogeneity in lung cancer. The study tagged each TCR cDNA molecule with a unique molecular identifier. TCRdb used MiXCR to reprocess the 5' RACE reads, holding one entry per CDR3 protein. This table has roughly 91,000 distinct CDR3 sequences, approximately 20% appearing once. Time point denoted: sample taken at primary tumor resection. Frozen PBMC, nontumor lung or tumor provided whole RNA, which was sequenced unsorted. The donors were 70 or so patients with non-small cell lung cancer that was early-stage and untreated. The CDR3 loop spans 17 amino acids. CDR1 is LNHNV and CDR2 is YYDKDF in the germline V gene (reference sequence). Trimming stripped 4 bases from V and 1 base from J, with 19 bases between. This clonotype was seen repeatedly, ten times or more.

The chain couples TRBV15 to TRBJ1-1, with a possible D match to TRBD1 (5 bases). Sequencing was performed on PBMCs, taken at surgery. The TCR sequence derives from a male donor with early-stage non-small cell lung cancer. The CDR3 DNA follows: TGTGCCACCAGCAAAGGGCGGGGGGGTCCCTCGAACACTGAAGCTTTCTTT. As protein: CATSKGRGGPSNTEAFF. The full variable domain, with the rest looked up from reference TRBV15 and TRBJ1-1, is DAMVIQNPRYQVTQFGKPVTLSCSQTLNHNVMYWYQQKSSQAPKLLFHYYDKDFNNEADTPDNFQSRRPNTSFCFLDIRSPGLGDTAMYLCATSKGRGGPSNTEAFFGQGTRLTVV.